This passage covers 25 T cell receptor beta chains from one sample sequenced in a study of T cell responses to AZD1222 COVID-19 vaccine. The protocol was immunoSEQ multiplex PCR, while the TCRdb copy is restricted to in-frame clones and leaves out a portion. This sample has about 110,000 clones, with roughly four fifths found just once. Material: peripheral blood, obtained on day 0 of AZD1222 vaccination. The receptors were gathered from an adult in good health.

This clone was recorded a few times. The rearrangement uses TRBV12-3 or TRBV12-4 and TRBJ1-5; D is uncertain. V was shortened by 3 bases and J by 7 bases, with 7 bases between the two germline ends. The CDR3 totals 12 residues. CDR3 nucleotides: TGTGCCAGCAGTTTGAGCGACCAGCCCCAGCATTTT. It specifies CASSLSDQPQHF.

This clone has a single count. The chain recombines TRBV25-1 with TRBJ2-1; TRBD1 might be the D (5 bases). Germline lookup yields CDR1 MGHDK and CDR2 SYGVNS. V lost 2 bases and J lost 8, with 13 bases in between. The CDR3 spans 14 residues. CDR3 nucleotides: TGTGCCAGCAGTGAAGGGCAGGGATTGGATGAGCAGTTCTTC. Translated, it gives CASSEGQGLDEQFF.

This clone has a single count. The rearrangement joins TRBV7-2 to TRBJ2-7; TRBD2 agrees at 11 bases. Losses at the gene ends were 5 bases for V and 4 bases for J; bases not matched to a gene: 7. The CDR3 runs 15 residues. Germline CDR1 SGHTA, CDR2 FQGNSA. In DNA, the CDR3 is TGTGCCAGCAGCCACCCCGGGACTAGCGGATACGAGCAGTACTTC. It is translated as CASSHPGTSGYEQYF.

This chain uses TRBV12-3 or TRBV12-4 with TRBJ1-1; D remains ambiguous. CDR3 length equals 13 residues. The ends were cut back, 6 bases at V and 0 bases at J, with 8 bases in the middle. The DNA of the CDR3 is TGTGCCAGCAGGATCTCTTTGAACACTGAAGCTTTCTTT. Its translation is CASRISLNTEAFF.

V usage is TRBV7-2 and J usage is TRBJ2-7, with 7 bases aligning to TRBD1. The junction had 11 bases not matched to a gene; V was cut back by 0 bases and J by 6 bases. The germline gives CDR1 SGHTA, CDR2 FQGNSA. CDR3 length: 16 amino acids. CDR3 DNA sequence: TGTGCCAGCAGCTTAGCATTCAGGGACAGCACCTTCGAGCAGTACTTC. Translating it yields CASSLAFRDSTFEQYF.

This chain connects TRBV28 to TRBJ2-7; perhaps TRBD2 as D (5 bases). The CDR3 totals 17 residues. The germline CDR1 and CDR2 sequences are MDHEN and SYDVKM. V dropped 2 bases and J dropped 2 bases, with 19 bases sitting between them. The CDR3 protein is CASSLALRRATAYEQYF. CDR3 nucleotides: TGTGCCAGCAGTTTAGCCCTACGGCGGGCAACAGCCTACGAGCAGTACTTC.

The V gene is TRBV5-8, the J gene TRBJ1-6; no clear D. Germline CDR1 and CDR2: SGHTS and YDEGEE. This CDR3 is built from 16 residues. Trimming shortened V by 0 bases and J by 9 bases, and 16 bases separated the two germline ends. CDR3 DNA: TGTGCCAGCAGCTTGGGCTCCGGTCGACGCGGTTCACCCCTCCACTTT. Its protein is CASSLGSGRRGSPLHF.

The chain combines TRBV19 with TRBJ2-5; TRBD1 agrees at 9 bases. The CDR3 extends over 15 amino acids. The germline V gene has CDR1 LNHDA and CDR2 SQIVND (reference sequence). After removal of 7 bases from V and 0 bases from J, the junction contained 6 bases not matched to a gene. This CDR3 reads CASTRTGDYQETQYF. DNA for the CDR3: TGTGCCAGTACCCGGACAGGGGACTACCAAGAGACCCAGTACTTC.

The CDR3 spells CASSFGGVYTEAFF. In DNA, the CDR3 is TGTGCCAGCAGTTTCGGTGGGGTCTACACTGAAGCTTTCTTT. The rearrangement uses TRBV28 and TRBJ1-1; D gene unclear. The CDR3 consists of 14 residues. V was pared by 3 bases and J by 3 bases, with 11 bases between. Germline V gene lookup returns CDR1 MDHEN and CDR2 SYDVKM.

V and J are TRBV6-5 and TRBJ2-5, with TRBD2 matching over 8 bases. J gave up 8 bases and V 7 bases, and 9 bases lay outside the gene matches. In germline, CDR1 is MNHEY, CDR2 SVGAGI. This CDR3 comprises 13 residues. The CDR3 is CASTDGRAITQYF. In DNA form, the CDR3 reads TGTGCCAGCACGGACGGGAGGGCCATCACCCAGTACTTC.

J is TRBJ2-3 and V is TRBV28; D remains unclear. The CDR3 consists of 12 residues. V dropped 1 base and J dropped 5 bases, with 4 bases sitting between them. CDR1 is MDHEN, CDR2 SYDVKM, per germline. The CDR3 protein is CASSLYVDTQYF. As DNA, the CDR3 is TGTGCCAGCAGTTTATATGTAGATACGCAGTATTTT.

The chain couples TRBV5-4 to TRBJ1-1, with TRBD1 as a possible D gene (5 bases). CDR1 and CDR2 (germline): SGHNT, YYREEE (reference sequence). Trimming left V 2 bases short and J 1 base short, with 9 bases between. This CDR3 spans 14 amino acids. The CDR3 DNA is TGTGCCAGCAGCTTCCAGGGAGGGAACACTGAAGCTTTCTTT. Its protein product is CASSFQGGNTEAFF. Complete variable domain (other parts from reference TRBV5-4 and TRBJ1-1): ETGVTQSPTHLIKTRGQQVTLRCSSQSGHNTVSWYQQALGQGPQFIFQYYREEENGRGNFPPRFSGLQFPNYSSELNVNALELDDSALYLCASSFQGGNTEAFFGQGTRLTVV.

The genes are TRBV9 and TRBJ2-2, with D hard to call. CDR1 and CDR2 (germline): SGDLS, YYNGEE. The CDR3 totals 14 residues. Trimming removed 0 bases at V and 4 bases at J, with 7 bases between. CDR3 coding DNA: TGTGCCAGCAGCGTAGTGCAATTCACCGGGGAGCTGTTTTTT. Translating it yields CASSVVQFTGELFF.

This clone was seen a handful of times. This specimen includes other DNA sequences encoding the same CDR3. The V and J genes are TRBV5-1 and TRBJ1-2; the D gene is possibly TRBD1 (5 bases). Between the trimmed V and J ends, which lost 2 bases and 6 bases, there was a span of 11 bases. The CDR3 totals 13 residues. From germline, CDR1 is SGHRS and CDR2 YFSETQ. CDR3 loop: CASSFQGRDGYTF. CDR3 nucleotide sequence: TGCGCCAGCAGCTTCCAGGGAAGAGATGGCTACACCTTC.

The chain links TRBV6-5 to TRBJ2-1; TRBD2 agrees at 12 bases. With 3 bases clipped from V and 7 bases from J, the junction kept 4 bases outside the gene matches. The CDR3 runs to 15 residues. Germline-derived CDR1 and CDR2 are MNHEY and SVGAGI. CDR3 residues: CASSYGLAGRNEQFF. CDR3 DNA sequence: TGTGCCAGCAGTTATGGACTAGCGGGAAGGAATGAGCAGTTCTTC.

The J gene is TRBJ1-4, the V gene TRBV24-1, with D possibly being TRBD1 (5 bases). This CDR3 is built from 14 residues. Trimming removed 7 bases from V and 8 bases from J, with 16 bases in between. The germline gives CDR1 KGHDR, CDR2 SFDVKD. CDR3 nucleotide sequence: TGTGCCACCAGGCGGGGAAGGGGTAACGAAAAACTGTTTTTT. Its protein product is CATRRGRGNEKLFF.

CDR3 sequence reads: CASSEMQGGYGYTF. The CDR3 bases are TGTGCCAGCAGTGAGATGCAGGGGGGGTATGGCTACACCTTC. The chain links TRBV2 to TRBJ1-2; 7 bases map to TRBD1. V dropped 3 bases and J dropped 5; count of bases not matched to a gene: 6. Per the germline V gene, CDR1 is SNHLY and CDR2 is FYNNEI. CDR3 size: 14 residues.

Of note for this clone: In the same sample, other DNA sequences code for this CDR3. The CDR3 loop is CASSFPGGTGNTIYF. Written as DNA, the CDR3 is TGTGCCAGCAGTTTCCCCGGGGGTACTGGAAACACCATATATTTT. This chain connects TRBV28 to TRBJ1-3; a weak D match, TRBD1 (5 bases). The V end lost 3 bases, the J end lost 2 bases, and 11 bases lay between the germline ends. The CDR3 runs to 15 residues. Germline V gene data show CDR1 as MDHEN and CDR2 as SYDVKM. Full variable domain (outside the CDR3, taken from reference TRBV28 and TRBJ1-3): DVKVTQSSRYLVKRTGEKVFLECVQDMDHENMFWYRQDPGLGLRLIYFSYDVKMKEKGDIPEGYSVSREKKERFSLILESASTNQTSMYLCASSFPGGTGNTIYFGEGSWLTVV.

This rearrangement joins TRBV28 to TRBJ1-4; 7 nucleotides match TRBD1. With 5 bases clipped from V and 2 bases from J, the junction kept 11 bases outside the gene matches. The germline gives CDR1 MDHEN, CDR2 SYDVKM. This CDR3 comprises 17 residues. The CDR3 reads CASSPLGRGATNEKLFF. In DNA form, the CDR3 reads TGTGCCAGCAGTCCCTTAGGCAGGGGGGCGACTAATGAAAAACTGTTTTTT.

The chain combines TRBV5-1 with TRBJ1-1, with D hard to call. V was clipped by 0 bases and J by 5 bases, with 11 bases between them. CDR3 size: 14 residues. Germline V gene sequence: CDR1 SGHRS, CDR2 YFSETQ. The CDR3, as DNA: TGCGCCAGCAGCTTGGCTGTGTCAGCTACTGAAGCTTTCTTT. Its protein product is CASSLAVSATEAFF.

CDR3 in amino acids: CASSATTDFNEKLFF. The CDR3 DNA is TGTGCCAGCAGTGCAACGACAGACTTTAATGAAAAACTGTTTTTT. The rearrangement links TRBV2 to TRBJ1-4; TRBD1 might be the D (5 bases). Germline lookup yields CDR1 SNHLY and CDR2 FYNNEI. The length of the CDR3 is 15 residues. Trimming removed 4 bases from V and 4 bases from J, with 13 bases in between. Full variable domain (outside the CDR3, taken from reference TRBV2 and TRBJ1-4): EPEVTQTPSHQVTQMGQEVILRCVPISNHLYFYWYRQILGQKVEFLVSFYNNEISEKSEIFDDQFSVERPDGSNFTLKIRSTKLEDSAMYFCASSATTDFNEKLFFGSGTQLSVL.

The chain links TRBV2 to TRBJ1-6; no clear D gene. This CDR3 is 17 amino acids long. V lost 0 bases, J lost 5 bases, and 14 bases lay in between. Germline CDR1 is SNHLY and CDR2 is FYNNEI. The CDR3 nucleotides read TGTGCCAGCAGTGAAGCCTTTCCGGGAAATAATAATTCACCCCTCCACTTT. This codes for CASSEAFPGNNNSPLHF. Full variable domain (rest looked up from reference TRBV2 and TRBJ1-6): EPEVTQTPSHQVTQMGQEVILRCVPISNHLYFYWYRQILGQKVEFLVSFYNNEISEKSEIFDDQFSVERPDGSNFTLKIRSTKLEDSAMYFCASSEAFPGNNNSPLHFGNGTRLTVT.

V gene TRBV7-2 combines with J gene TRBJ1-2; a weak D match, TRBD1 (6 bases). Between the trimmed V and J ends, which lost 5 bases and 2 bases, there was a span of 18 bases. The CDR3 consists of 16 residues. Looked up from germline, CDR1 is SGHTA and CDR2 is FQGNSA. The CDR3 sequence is CASSGSQGPRNYGYTF. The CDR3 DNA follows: TGTGCCAGCAGCGGATCCCAGGGGCCCAGGAACTATGGCTACACCTTC.

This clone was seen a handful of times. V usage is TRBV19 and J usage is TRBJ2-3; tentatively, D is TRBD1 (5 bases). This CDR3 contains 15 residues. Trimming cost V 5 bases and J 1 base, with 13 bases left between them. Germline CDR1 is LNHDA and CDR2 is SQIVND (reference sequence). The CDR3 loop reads CASSLNQGGTDTQYF. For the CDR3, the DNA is TGTGCCAGTAGTCTAAACCAAGGGGGCACAGATACGCAGTATTTT.

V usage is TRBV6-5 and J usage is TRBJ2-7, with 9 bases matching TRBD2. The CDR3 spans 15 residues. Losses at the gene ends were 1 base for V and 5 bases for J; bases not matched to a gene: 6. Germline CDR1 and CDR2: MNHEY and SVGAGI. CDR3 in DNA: TGTGCCAGCAGTTACTTGGCGGGAGGGTCGGACGAGCAGTACTTC. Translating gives CASSYLAGGSDEQYF.